These T cell receptor beta chains were read from a single sample in a study of identical twins. MiXCR, applied by TCRdb to the 5' RACE reads, yields one record per CDR3 protein. Of 1.5 million to 2 million distinct CDR3 sequences in the sample, about 31% were seen once. Sequenced input: cord blood. The receptors derive from a newborn girl in good health. Both conserved end residues are part of each CDR3. The order of the fields is V gene, D gene, J gene, clone size, CDR3 DNA, CDR3 protein. A D gene is named only where the DNA matches it firmly. Clone size is shown for a subset of rows, as once, few, many or a class of expanded clone.

V: TRBV10-1
D: NA
J: TRBJ1-5
size: NA
DNA: TGCGCCAGCAGTGAGTCGCTGGTGAGGGATCAGCCCCAGCATTTT
CDR3: CASSESLVRDQPQHF

V: TRBV7-2
D: NA
J: TRBJ2-3
size: NA
DNA: TGTGCCAGCAGCTTAACACTAGTTTCGCAGTATTTT
CDR3: CASSLTLVSQYF

V: TRBV12-3/TRBV12-4
D: TRBD2
J: TRBJ2-3
size: many
DNA: TGTGCCAGCAGTTTGGGGACTAGAGCCACAGATACGCAGTATTTT
CDR3: CASSLGTRATDTQYF

V: TRBV7-8
D: TRBD2
J: TRBJ2-3
size: NA
DNA: TGTGCCAGCAGCTTAGTGACTAGCGGGCTACTCACAGATACGCAGTATTTT
CDR3: CASSLVTSGLLTDTQYF

V: TRBV20-1
D: TRBD2
J: TRBJ2-1
size: few
DNA: TGCAGTGCTAGAGATCGAAGCGGGAGGGCCGGGTACAATGAGCAGTTCTTC
CDR3: CSARDRSGRAGYNEQFF

V: TRBV20-1
D: NA
J: TRBJ2-4
size: few
DNA: TGCAGTGCTAGAGATAGGCGGGGGCCCATAAAACGTGTAGCCAAAAACATTCAGTACTTC
CDR3: CSARDRRGPIKRVAKNIQYF

V: TRBV3-1
D: TRBD2
J: TRBJ2-3
size: NA
DNA: TGTGCCAGCAGCCATCAGCGGGGGCCCACAGATACGCAGTATTTT
CDR3: CASSHQRGPTDTQYF

V: TRBV5-1
D: TRBD1
J: TRBJ1-1
size: few
DNA: TGCGCCAGCAGCTTACCGGGACAGGGCACTGAAGCTTTCTTT
CDR3: CASSLPGQGTEAFF

V: TRBV4-1
D: NA
J: TRBJ1-5
size: NA
DNA: TGCGCCAGCAGCCAAGTAAGAGGATTTCAGCCCCAGCATTTT
CDR3: CASSQVRGFQPQHF

V: TRBV3-1
D: NA
J: TRBJ2-3
size: NA
DNA: TGTGCCAGCAGCCAGGACTTAGGACTATACTACACAGATACGCAGTATTTT
CDR3: CASSQDLGLYYTDTQYF